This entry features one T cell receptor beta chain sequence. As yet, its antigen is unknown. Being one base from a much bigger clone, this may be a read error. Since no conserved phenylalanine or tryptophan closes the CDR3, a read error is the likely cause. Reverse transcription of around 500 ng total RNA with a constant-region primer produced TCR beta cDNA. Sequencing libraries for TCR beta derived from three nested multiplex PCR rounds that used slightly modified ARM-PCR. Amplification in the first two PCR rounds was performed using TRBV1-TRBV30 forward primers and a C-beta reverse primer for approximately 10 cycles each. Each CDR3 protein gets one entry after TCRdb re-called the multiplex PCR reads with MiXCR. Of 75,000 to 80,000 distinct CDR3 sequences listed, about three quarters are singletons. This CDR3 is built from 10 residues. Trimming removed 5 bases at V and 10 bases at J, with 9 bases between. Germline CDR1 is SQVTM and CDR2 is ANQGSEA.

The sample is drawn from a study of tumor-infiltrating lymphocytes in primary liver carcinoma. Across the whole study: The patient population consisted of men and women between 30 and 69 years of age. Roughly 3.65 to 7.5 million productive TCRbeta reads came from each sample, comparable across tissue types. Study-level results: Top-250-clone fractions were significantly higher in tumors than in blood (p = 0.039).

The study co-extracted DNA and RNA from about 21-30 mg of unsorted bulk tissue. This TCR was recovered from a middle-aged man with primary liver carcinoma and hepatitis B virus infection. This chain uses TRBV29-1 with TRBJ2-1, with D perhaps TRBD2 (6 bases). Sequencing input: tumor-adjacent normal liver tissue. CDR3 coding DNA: TGCAGCGTTCTCCGGGAGGAGCAGTTCATC. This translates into CSVLREEQFI.